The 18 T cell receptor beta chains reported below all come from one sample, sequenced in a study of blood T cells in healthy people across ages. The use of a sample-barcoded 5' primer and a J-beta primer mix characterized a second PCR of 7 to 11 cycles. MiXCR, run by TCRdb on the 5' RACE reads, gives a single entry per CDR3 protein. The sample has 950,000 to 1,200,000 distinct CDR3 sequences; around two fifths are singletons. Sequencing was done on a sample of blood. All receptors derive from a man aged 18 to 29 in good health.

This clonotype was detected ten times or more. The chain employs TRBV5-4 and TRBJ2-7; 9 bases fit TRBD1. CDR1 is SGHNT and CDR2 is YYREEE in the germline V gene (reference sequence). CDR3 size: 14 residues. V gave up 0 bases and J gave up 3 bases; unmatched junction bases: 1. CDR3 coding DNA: TGTGCCAGCAGCTTGGGACAGGGGGTCTACGAGCAGTACTTC. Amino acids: CASSLGQGVYEQYF.

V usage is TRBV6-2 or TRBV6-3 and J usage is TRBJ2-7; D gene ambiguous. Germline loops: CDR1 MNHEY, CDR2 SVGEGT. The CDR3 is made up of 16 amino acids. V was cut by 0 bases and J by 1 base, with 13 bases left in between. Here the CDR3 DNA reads TGTGCCAGCAGTTACTCGACTCCGTTGAGGTCCTACGAGCAGTACTTC. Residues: CASSYSTPLRSYEQYF.

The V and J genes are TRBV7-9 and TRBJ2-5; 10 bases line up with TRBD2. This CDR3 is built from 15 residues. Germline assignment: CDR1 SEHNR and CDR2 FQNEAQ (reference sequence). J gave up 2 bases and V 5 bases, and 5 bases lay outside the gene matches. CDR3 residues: CASSRSGGIQETQYF. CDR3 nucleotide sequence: TGTGCCAGCAGCCGTAGCGGGGGGATTCAAGAGACCCAGTACTTC.

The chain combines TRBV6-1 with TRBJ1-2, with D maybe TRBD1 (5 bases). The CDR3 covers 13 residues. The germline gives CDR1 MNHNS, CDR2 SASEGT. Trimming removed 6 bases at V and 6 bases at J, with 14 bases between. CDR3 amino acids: CASSGRQNNGYTF. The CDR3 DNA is TGTGCCAGCAGCGGGAGACAGAACAATGGCTACACCTTC.

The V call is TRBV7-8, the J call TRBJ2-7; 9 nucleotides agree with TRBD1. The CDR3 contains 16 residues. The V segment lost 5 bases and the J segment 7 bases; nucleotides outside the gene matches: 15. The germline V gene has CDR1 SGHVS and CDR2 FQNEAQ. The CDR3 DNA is TGTGCCAGCAGCGACTACAGGGGGCCGACTTCCAATGAGCAGTACTTC. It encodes CASSDYRGPTSNEQYF.

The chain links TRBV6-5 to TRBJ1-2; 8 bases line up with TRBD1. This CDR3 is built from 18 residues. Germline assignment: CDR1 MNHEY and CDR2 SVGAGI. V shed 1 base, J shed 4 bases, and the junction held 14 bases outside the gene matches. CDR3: CASSYYGLLDRVFYGYTF. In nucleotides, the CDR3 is TGTGCCAGCAGTTACTACGGGTTGCTGGACAGGGTGTTCTATGGCTACACCTTC.

Here the CDR3 DNA reads TGTGCCAGCAGCCCCGAGCCAGGCGGCAATCAGCCCCAGCATTTT. Amino acids: CASSPEPGGNQPQHF. The genes are TRBV7-9 and TRBJ1-5; D remains unclear. The CDR3 totals 15 residues. Germline-derived CDR1 and CDR2 are SEHNR and FQNEAQ (reference sequence). V gave up 5 bases and J gave up 2 bases, with 13 bases separating them.

The CDR3 nucleotides are TGCAGTGCGAGGGGGACAGCTCACTATGGCTACACCTTC. Its translation is CSARGTAHYGYTF. This chain connects TRBV20-1 to TRBJ1-2, with TRBD1 matching over 7 bases. Germline V gives CDR1 DFQATT, CDR2 SNEGSKA (reference sequence). Trimming removed 6 bases from V and 3 bases from J; junction bases left unmatched: 7. CDR3 length: 13 residues.

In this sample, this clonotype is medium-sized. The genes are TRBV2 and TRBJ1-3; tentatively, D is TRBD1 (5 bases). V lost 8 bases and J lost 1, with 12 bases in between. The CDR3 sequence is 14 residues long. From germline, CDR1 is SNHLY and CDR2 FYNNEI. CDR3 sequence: CASRGDPSGNTIYF. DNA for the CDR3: TGTGCCAGCCGAGGGGATCCATCTGGAAACACCATATATTTT.

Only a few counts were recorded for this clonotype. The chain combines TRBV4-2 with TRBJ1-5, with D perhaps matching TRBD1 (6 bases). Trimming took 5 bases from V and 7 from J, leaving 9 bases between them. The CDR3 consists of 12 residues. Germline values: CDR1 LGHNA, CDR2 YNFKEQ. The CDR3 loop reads CASSNQGQPQHF. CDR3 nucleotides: TGTGCCAGCAGCAATCAGGGGCAGCCCCAGCATTTT.

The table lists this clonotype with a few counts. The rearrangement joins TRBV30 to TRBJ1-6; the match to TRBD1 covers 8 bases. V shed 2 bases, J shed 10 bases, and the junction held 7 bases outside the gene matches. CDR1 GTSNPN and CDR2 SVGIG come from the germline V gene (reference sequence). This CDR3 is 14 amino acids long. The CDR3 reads CAWSFDRGTSPLHF. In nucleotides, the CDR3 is TGTGCCTGGAGTTTTGACAGGGGCACCTCACCCCTCCACTTT.

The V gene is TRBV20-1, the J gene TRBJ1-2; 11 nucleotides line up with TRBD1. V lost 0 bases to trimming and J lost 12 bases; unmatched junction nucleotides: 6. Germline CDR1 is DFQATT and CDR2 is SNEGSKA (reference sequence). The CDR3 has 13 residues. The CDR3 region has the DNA TGCAGTGCTAGAGAACGGACAGGGGGCGTCCACACCTTC. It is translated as CSARERTGGVHTF.

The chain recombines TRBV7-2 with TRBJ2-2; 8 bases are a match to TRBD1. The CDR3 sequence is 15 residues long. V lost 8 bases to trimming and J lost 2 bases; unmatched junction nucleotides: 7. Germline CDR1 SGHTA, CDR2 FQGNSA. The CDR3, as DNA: TGTGCCAGCGGGAGACAGGGGCTTAACACCGGGGAGCTGTTTTTT. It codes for CASGRQGLNTGELFF. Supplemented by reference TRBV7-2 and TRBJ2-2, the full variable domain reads GAGVSQSPSNKVTEKGKDVELRCDPISGHTALYWYRQSLGQGLEFLIYFQGNSAPDKSGLPSDRFSAERTGGSVSTLTIQRTQQEDSAVYLCASGRQGLNTGELFFGEGSRLTVL.

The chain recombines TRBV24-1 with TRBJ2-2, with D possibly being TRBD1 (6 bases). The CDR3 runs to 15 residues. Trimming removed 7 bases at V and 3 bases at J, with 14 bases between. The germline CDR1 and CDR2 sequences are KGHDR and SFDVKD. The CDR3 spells CATRGQREDTGELFF. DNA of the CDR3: TGTGCCACCAGAGGACAGCGAGAGGACACCGGGGAGCTGTTTTTT.

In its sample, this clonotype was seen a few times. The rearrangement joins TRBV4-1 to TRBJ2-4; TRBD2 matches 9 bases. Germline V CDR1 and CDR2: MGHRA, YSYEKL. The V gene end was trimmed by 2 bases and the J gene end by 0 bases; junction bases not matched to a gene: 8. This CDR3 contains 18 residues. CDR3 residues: CASSQFIAGAQAKNIQYF. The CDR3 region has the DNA TGCGCCAGCAGCCAATTCATAGCGGGGGCCCAAGCCAAAAACATTCAGTACTTC.

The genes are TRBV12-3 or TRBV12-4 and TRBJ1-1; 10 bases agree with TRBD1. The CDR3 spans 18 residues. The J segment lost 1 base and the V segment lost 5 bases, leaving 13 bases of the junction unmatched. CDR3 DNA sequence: TGTGCCAGCAGTCTTTACGCCCTACGGGACAGGGGGAACACTGAAGCTTTCTTT. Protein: CASSLYALRDRGNTEAFF.

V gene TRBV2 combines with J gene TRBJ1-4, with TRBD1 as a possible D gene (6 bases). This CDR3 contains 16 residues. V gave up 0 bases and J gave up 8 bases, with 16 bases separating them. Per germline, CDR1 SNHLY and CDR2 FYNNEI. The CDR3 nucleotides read TGTGCCAGCAGTGAAGCGATAACGGGACATCAAGAAAAACTGTTTTTT. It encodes CASSEAITGHQEKLFF.

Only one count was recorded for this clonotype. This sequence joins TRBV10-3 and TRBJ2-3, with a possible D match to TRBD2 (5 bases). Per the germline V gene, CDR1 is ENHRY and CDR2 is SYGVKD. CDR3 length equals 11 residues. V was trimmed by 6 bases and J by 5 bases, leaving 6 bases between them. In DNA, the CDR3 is TGTGCCATCAGGAGGGAAGATACGCAGTATTTT. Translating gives CAIRREDTQYF.